This TCR beta chain was sequenced in a study of blood T cell repertoires in COVID-19. For the study at large: T cells, B-cell-depleted T cells, or PBMCs provided the cDNA or gDNA that served as material.

Under the authors' procedure: Reference gene primer amplification gave nucleated cell count estimates. The data were produced by immunoSEQ multiplex PCR, yet TCRdb's version contains in-frame clones alone and is incomplete. V, J and clone size were drawn from that table, and D and trimming were deduced from the DNA. The sample shows 160,000 or so clones, roughly 85% of them seen only once. This TCR was sampled from a man aged 35-49 years with acute or convalescent COVID-19. Sequencing input: peripheral blood.

CDR3 protein: CASSQVFSSGNTIYF. In DNA form, the CDR3 reads TGTGCCAGCAGCCAAGTGTTTTCGTCTGGAAACACCATATATTTT. The gene calls are TRBV3-1 (or the pseudogene TRBV3-2) and TRBJ1-3; D call uncertain. V was cut by 1 base and J by 1 base, with 8 bases left in between. The germline V gene has CDR1 LGHDT and CDR2 YNNKEL (reference sequence). This CDR3 comprises 15 residues.